Below, 13 T cell receptor beta chains from the same sample are listed, as sequenced in a study of blood T cell repertoires in COVID-19. Sequencing was performed with immunoSEQ multiplex PCR; in TCRdb, only in-frame clones are kept and a portion is missing. The sample comprises about 250,000 clones, under 90% of which are singletons, and 0.94% rests with the top ten. The specimen was peripheral blood. All receptors derive from a woman in her thirties or forties who had recovered from COVID-19.

This chain connects TRBV5-1 to TRBJ2-1; a weak D match, TRBD2 (6 bases). Germline V gene lookup returns CDR1 SGHRS and CDR2 YFSETQ. CDR3 length: 15 amino acids. Trimming pared 5 bases from V and 0 bases from J, leaving 12 bases between. The CDR3 reads CASSRDWSSYNEQFF. The CDR3 DNA is TGCGCCAGCAGTCGGGACTGGAGCTCCTACAATGAGCAGTTCTTC.

The chain recombines TRBV19 with TRBJ2-2, with 10 positions matching TRBD2. Germline V gives CDR1 LNHDA, CDR2 SQIVND (reference sequence). The J segment lost 4 bases and the V segment lost 4 bases, leaving 9 bases of the junction unmatched. This CDR3 comprises 17 residues. The CDR3 bases are TGTGCCAGTAGTACGAGCGGTTCTAGCGGGGGCACCGGGGAGCTGTTTTTT. It translates to CASSTSGSSGGTGELFF.

The rearrangement joins TRBV5-6 to TRBJ2-7, with D maybe TRBD1 (6 bases). The V gene lost 3 bases and the J gene lost 0 bases, with 13 bases spanning the gap. Germline V lookup: CDR1 SGHDT, CDR2 YYEEEE. CDR3 length: 15 residues. The CDR3 nucleotides are TGTGCCAGCAGCTGGCGACAGGATATCTCCTACGAGCAGTACTTC. This gives the protein CASSWRQDISYEQYF.

The V and J genes are TRBV2 and TRBJ2-2; 13 bases fit TRBD2. CDR1 is SNHLY, CDR2 FYNNEI, per germline. J lost 8 bases, V lost 4 bases, and 7 bases had no gene match. The length of the CDR3 is 16 residues. The CDR3 DNA sequence: TGTGCCAGCAGTGCGGGGACTAGCGGGATTCAGGGGGAGCTGTTTTTT. Amino acids: CASSAGTSGIQGELFF.

This chain uses TRBV19 with TRBJ2-1; 8 bases map to TRBD2. There are 15 residues in the CDR3. J lost 4 bases, V lost 10 bases, and 12 bases had no gene match. Germline CDR1 LNHDA, CDR2 SQIVND (reference sequence). The CDR3 bases are TGTGCCACTTTATCCGGGGTAGCGGGATACAATGAGCAGTTCTTC. As protein: CATLSGVAGYNEQFF.

The genes are TRBV7-8 and TRBJ2-2, with D perhaps TRBD1 (6 bases). Deletions cut 4 bases from V and 7 bases from J, with 13 bases between. The CDR3 covers 14 residues. Germline-derived CDR1 and CDR2 are SGHVS and FQNEAQ. The CDR3: CASSYRQAGGELFF. CDR3 sequence (DNA): TGTGCCAGCAGCTACAGACAGGCCGGCGGGGAGCTGTTTTTT.

The CDR3 protein is CATTKPPGGGTEAFF. CDR3 sequence (DNA): TGTGCCACCACCAAACCCCCCGGGGGGGGCACTGAAGCTTTCTTT. The V and J genes are TRBV15 and TRBJ1-1; tentatively, D is TRBD1 (5 bases). The CDR3 has 15 amino acids. CDR1 and CDR2 (germline): LNHNV, YYDKDF (reference sequence). V was cut by 7 bases and J by 4 bases, with 19 bases left in between. Supplemented by reference TRBV15 and TRBJ1-1, the full variable domain reads DAMVIQNPRYQVTQFGKPVTLSCSQTLNHNVMYWYQQKSSQAPKLLFHYYDKDFNNEADTPDNFQSRRPNTSFCFLDIRSPGLGDTAMYLCATTKPPGGGTEAFFGQGTRLTVV.

The chain has TRBV6-6 and TRBJ2-2; tentative D call: TRBD1 (6 bases). Germline assignment: CDR1 MNHNY and CDR2 SVGAGI (reference sequence). Trimming left V 8 bases short and J 5 bases short, with 12 bases between. The CDR3 consists of 13 residues. The CDR3 spells CASRTGSTGELFF. The CDR3 DNA reads as TGTGCCAGCCGCACAGGGTCTACCGGGGAGCTGTTTTTT.

V is TRBV3-1 (or the pseudogene TRBV3-2) and J is TRBJ2-7; 7 bases fit TRBD2. CDR3 size: 15 residues. Germline CDR1 and CDR2: LGHDT and YNNKEL (reference sequence). After removal of 6 bases from V and 0 bases from J, the junction contained 8 bases not matched to a gene. CDR3 coding DNA: TGTGCCAGCAGTCCTCTAAGCGGGGTCTCCTACGAGCAGTACTTC. Protein product: CASSPLSGVSYEQYF.

The CDR3 bases are TGTGCCAGCAGCCAGGGGGGAGGGAACACCGGGGAGCTGTTTTTT. It codes for CASSQGGGNTGELFF. The chain is built from TRBV4-2 and TRBJ2-2; tentative D call: TRBD2 (6 bases). The V gene lost 3 bases and the J gene lost 1 base, with 9 bases spanning the gap. The CDR3 covers 15 residues. The germline V gene encodes CDR1 LGHNA and CDR2 YNFKEQ.

The chain uses TRBV5-1 and TRBJ2-1, with D perhaps matching TRBD2 (5 bases). Per germline, CDR1 SGHRS and CDR2 YFSETQ. V lost 0 bases, J lost 5 bases, and 12 bases lay in between. This CDR3 comprises 15 residues. The DNA of the CDR3 is TGCGCCAGCAGCTTGGCCGCGGGCACTAACAATGAGCAGTTCTTC. Protein product: CASSLAAGTNNEQFF.

The chain carries TRBV28 and TRBJ2-7, with TRBD1 matching over 7 bases. Germline V lookup: CDR1 MDHEN, CDR2 SYDVKM. This CDR3 region has 13 residues. Losses at the gene ends were 3 bases for V and 8 bases for J; bases not matched to a gene: 7. The CDR3 reads CASSFSGTAKQYF. For the CDR3, the DNA is TGTGCCAGCAGTTTTTCCGGGACAGCAAAGCAGTACTTC.

The chain combines TRBV3-1 (or the pseudogene TRBV3-2) with TRBJ1-2, with D possibly being TRBD1 (6 bases). CDR1 is LGHDT, CDR2 YNNKEL, per germline (reference sequence). Trimming pared 3 bases from V and 4 bases from J, leaving 15 bases between. The CDR3 is made up of 15 amino acids. CDR3 sequence (DNA): TGTGCCAGCAGCCATCGCGGGGGCGCAGCCTATGGCTACACCTTC. Amino acid sequence: CASSHRGGAAYGYTF.